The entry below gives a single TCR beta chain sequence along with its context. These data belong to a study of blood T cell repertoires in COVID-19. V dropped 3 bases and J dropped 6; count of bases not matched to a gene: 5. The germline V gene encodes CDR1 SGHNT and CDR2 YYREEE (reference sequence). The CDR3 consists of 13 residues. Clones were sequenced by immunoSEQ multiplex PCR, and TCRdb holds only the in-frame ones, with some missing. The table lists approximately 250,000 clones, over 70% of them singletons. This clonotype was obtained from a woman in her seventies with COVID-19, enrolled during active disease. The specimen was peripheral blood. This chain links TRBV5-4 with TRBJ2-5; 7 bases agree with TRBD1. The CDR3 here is CASSWDRGKTQYF. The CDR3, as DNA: TGTGCCAGCAGCTGGGACAGAGGGAAGACCCAGTACTTC. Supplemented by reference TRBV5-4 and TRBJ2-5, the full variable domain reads ETGVTQSPTHLIKTRGQQVTLRCSSQSGHNTVSWYQQALGQGPQFIFQYYREEENGRGNFPPRFSGLQFPNYSSELNVNALELDDSALYLCASSWDRGKTQYFGPGTRLLVL.